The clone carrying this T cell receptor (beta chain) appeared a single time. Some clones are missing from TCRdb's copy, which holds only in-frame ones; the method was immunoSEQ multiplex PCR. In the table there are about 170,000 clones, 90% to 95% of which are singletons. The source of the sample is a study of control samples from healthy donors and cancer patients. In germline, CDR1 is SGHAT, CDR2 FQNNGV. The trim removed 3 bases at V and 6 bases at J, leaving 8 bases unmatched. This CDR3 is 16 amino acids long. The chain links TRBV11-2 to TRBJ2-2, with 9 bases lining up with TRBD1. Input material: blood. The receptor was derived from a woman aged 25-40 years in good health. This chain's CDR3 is CASSLDRGIQAGELFF. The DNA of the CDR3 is TGTGCCAGCAGCTTGGACAGGGGAATTCAAGCCGGGGAGCTGTTTTTT.